This entry lists 18 T cell receptor beta chains sequenced from one sample in a study of cytomegalovirus exposure and HLA in healthy donors. Primers included in the PCR were 60 Vbeta and 13 Jbeta primers. The repertoire was sequenced with immunoSEQ multiplex PCR; TCRdb's copy has only in-frame clones and lacks some. Of approximately 150,000 clones listed, around 78% are singletons. Sequences were obtained from PBMCs. The receptors were sampled from a woman aged 40 to 50 in good health and CMV-seropositive.

This chain uses TRBV7-2 with TRBJ1-2; D not certain. CDR1 and CDR2 from the germline V gene are SGHTA and FQGNSA. The length of the CDR3 is 14 residues. V lost 2 bases and J 2 bases, leaving 9 bases between the germline ends. Written as DNA, the CDR3 is TGTGCCAGCAGCTTACTAGTAGGAAACTATGGCTACACCTTC. It translates to CASSLLVGNYGYTF.

The chain combines TRBV13 with TRBJ1-2; TRBD1 matches at 9 bases. Germline loops: CDR1 PRHDT, CDR2 FYEKMQ (reference sequence). With V trimmed by 0 bases and J by 4 bases, 3 bases remained unmatched. This CDR3 is 15 amino acids long. CDR3 region: CASSLGQGAVYGYTF. Written as DNA, the CDR3 is TGTGCCAGCAGCTTAGGACAGGGGGCGGTCTATGGCTACACCTTC.

The J gene is TRBJ2-7, the V gene TRBV29-1; possibly TRBD2 for D (6 bases). This CDR3 comprises 13 residues. Trimming shortened V by 3 bases and J by 5 bases, and 14 bases separated the two germline ends. The germline CDR1 and CDR2 sequences are SQVTM and ANQGSEA. CDR3 in amino acids: CSVDSAGGNEQYF. CDR3 in DNA: TGCAGCGTTGATTCAGCCGGAGGGAACGAGCAGTACTTC.

This chain connects TRBV5-6 to TRBJ2-1, with TRBD2 as a possible D gene (6 bases). CDR1 and CDR2 from the germline V gene are SGHDT and YYEEEE. With 2 bases removed from V and 10 bases from J, the gap between germline ends came to 7 bases. There are 11 residues in the CDR3. DNA of the CDR3: TGTGCCAGCAGCTTCACTAGCGAGCAGTTCTTC. This gives the protein CASSFTSEQFF.

The V gene is TRBV29-1, the J gene TRBJ1-2; tentative D call: TRBD1 (5 bases). Germline assignment: CDR1 SQVTM and CDR2 ANQGSEA. This CDR3 comprises 14 residues. The V gene lost 2 bases and the J gene lost 3 bases, with 13 bases spanning the gap. CDR3 protein: CSVELGVRDYGYTF. The CDR3 DNA sequence: TGCAGCGTTGAACTTGGGGTCAGGGACTATGGCTACACCTTC.

The rearrangement uses TRBV29-1 and TRBJ2-5, with 8 bases that match TRBD2. Trimming cost V 3 bases and J 1 base; bases outside gene matches: 1. Germline CDR1 SQVTM, CDR2 ANQGSEA. The CDR3 consists of 13 residues. CDR3 nucleotides: TGCAGCGTTGAGCGGGGGGCCCAAGAGACCCAGTACTTC. It is translated as CSVERGAQETQYF.

V usage is TRBV5-1 and J usage is TRBJ2-1; TRBD2 matches at 12 bases. This CDR3 comprises 15 residues. Germline V gene lookup returns CDR1 SGHRS and CDR2 YFSETQ. V was clipped by 0 bases and J by 7 bases; unmatched bases: 2. The CDR3 nucleotides read TGCGCCAGCAGCTTGGGGACTAGCGGGGTTAATGAGCAGTTCTTC. Translated: CASSLGTSGVNEQFF.

This clone was seen just once. The chain recombines TRBV2 with TRBJ2-1, with D possibly matching TRBD1 (6 bases). Germline V gene lookup returns CDR1 SNHLY and CDR2 FYNNEI. The ends were cut back, 9 bases at V and 8 bases at J, with 17 bases in the middle. The CDR3 contains 13 residues. The CDR3 DNA follows: TGTGCCAGTAGGGGGACAAACAGCGATGAGCAGTTCTTC. Its translation: CASRGTNSDEQFF.

The V call is TRBV11-2, the J call TRBJ1-3; unclear D gene. The length of the CDR3 is 15 residues. Germline assignment: CDR1 SGHAT and CDR2 FQNNGV. The germline V and J ends were trimmed by 4 bases and 9 bases, with 19 bases remaining between them. The CDR3, as DNA: TGTGCCAGCAGCTCCACAGATTCGAGCCGAAGCACCATATATTTT. Translating gives CASSSTDSSRSTIYF.

The genes are TRBV7-9 and TRBJ1-5, with D maybe TRBD1 (5 bases). The germline V gene encodes CDR1 SEHNR and CDR2 FQNEAQ (reference sequence). Trimming left V 1 base short and J 4 bases short, with 14 bases between. This CDR3 has 16 residues. The CDR3 DNA reads TGTGCCAGCAGCTTAGGTGCGGCAGGGCCTAATCAGCCCCAGCATTTT. Its protein is CASSLGAAGPNQPQHF.

J is TRBJ2-1 and V is TRBV5-1; D is possibly TRBD2 (6 bases). The CDR3 runs to 15 residues. CDR1 and CDR2 from the germline V gene are SGHRS and YFSETQ. V gave up 3 bases and J gave up 0 bases, with 10 bases separating them. CDR3 protein: CASSWDLSSYNEQFF. In DNA form, the CDR3 reads TGCGCCAGCAGCTGGGACTTGAGCTCCTACAATGAGCAGTTCTTC.

The chain uses TRBV7-9 and TRBJ2-2; D unclear. This CDR3 is built from 12 residues. Trimming left V 2 bases short and J 10 bases short, with 8 bases between. Per germline, CDR1 SEHNR and CDR2 FQNEAQ (reference sequence). The CDR3 DNA sequence: TGTGCCAGCAGCTTAATTCGGTTGGAGCTGTTTTTT. Translating gives CASSLIRLELFF.

This clone was seen only a few times. The chain recombines TRBV2 with TRBJ2-6, with 8 bases matching TRBD1. V shed 5 bases and J 4 bases; nucleotides not matched to a gene: 7. CDR3 length equals 16 residues. Per germline, CDR1 SNHLY and CDR2 FYNNEI. As DNA, the CDR3 is TGTGCCAGCAGTCCTACAGGGGGTCCCGGGGCCAACGTCCTGACTTTC. This codes for CASSPTGGPGANVLTF.

This clone was picked up a small number of times. The rearrangement links TRBV21-1 to TRBJ1-3; TRBD1 is the table's D call, not checked against the DNA. TRBV21-1 is a pseudogene. The CDR3 is 15 residues long. This chain's CDR3 is CASIPGTVSGNTIYF. The CDR3 bases are TGTGCCAGCATTCCCGGGACAGTGAGTGGAAACACCATATATTTT.

The chain uses TRBV6-1 and TRBJ1-2; D might be TRBD1 (6 bases). CDR1 MNHNS and CDR2 SASEGT come from the germline V gene. Trimming pared 10 bases from V and 3 bases from J, leaving 21 bases between. The CDR3 consists of 15 residues. Here the CDR3 DNA reads TGTGCCAATAGTAGGGCAGGGGCGGAGTACTATGGCTACACCTTC. Its translation: CANSRAGAEYYGYTF.

The rearrangement joins TRBV7-9 to TRBJ1-6; TRBD1 aligns across 8 bases. Germline V gene lookup returns CDR1 SEHNR and CDR2 FQNEAQ (reference sequence). V lost 4 bases and J lost 11; bases outside the gene matches: 7. CDR3 length equals 14 residues. CDR3 nucleotides: TGTGCCAGCAGCTCCGGCGGGACAGGCGCACCCCTCCACTTT. Amino acids: CASSSGGTGAPLHF.

J is TRBJ2-1 and V is TRBV11-2, with no clear D. This CDR3 is 14 amino acids long. Germline CDR1 SGHAT, CDR2 FQNNGV. V was trimmed by 3 bases and J by 0 bases, leaving 6 bases between them. CDR3 nucleotide sequence: TGTGCCAGCAGCTTGGCCAACTCCTACAATGAGCAGTTCTTC. Its protein is CASSLANSYNEQFF.

This clone was seen a single time. This rearrangement joins TRBV5-6 to TRBJ1-5; 8 bases fit TRBD1. J gave up 7 bases and V 2 bases, and 8 bases lay outside the gene matches. The CDR3 contains 15 residues. The germline gives CDR1 SGHDT, CDR2 YYEEEE. DNA of the CDR3: TGTGCCAGCAGCTTAGCCGGGACAGGAAGCCAGCCCCAGCATTTT. This encodes CASSLAGTGSQPQHF.